This T cell receptor beta chain came from a study of CD8+CD57+ T cells in acquired aplastic anemia. As for the study in general: Sorted CD4+ and CD8+ cells yielded 3 to 3.5 ug of DNA on average. Whole-study results and caveats: Overlapping CD8+ CDR3 repertoires of patients and controls contained 25 to 35 shared sequences.

Genomic DNA was employed as the template in profiling TCR beta VDJ and CDR3. From the reads, TCRdb called clonotypes with MiXCR, one entry per CDR3 protein. Of hundreds of thousands of distinct CDR3 sequences in the sample, 55% to 70% are singletons; the top ten hold 4%. V was cut by 5 bases and J by 0 bases, with 11 bases left in between. This CDR3 is 14 amino acids long. Worth noting for this clonotype: Its antigen remains unidentified.

The source is a human donor in good health, serving as a control. The J gene is TRBJ2-7, the V gene TRBV12-3 or TRBV12-4; a possible D gene is TRBD1 (6 bases). What was sequenced was sorted CD4+, CD8+, or CD8+CD57+ T cells (not recorded which) from PBMCs. Written as DNA, the CDR3 is TGTGCCAGCAGTAAACAGGGTATCTCCTACGAGCAGTACTTC. Translated, it gives CASSKQGISYEQYF.